Presented here are 23 T cell receptor beta chains from one specimen sequenced in a study of Ad26.COV2.S vaccination and SARS-CoV-2 variants. Repertoires were generated with immunoSEQ multiplex PCR, while TCRdb's copy carries only in-frame clones and drops some. This sample carries roughly 460,000 clones, roughly nine tenths of them seen once, and the ten largest clones take around 1.8%. Treatment specified: roughly 19 received Ad26.COV2.S at low or high dose, single or two shots; 5 received placebo; per-sample allocation not given. Samples came from day 63 after the first vaccine or placebo injection. Sequencing was performed on peripheral blood, taken in a trial of Ad26.COV2.S vaccine versus placebo. Receptors were obtained from a person between 18 and 60 years old who received the Ad26.COV2.S COVID-19 vaccine or a placebo.

The CDR3 spells CASSYTGTGDGEQYF. The CDR3, as DNA: TGTGCCAGCAGCTACACCGGGACAGGGGACGGCGAGCAGTACTTC. The chain has TRBV6-5 and TRBJ2-7, with 10 bases lining up with TRBD1. This CDR3 spans 15 amino acids. Germline-derived CDR1 and CDR2 are MNHEY and SVGAGI. The ends lost 6 bases at V and 6 bases at J; junction bases unmatched: 11.

The chain is built from TRBV7-9 and TRBJ2-1, with 15 bases fitting TRBD2. The CDR3 has 18 amino acids. Germline assignment: CDR1 SEHNR and CDR2 FQNEAQ (reference sequence). Trimming took 5 bases from V and 8 from J; bases not matched to a gene: 13. CDR3 nucleotide sequence: TGTGCCAGCAGCCCCGGACTAGCGGGGGGGCCAAGTTTCCATGAGCAGTTCTTC. Translating it yields CASSPGLAGGPSFHEQFF.

This clone has a single count. The chain carries TRBV19 and TRBJ2-1; D gene uncertain. Germline V lookup: CDR1 LNHDA, CDR2 SQIVND (reference sequence). Trimming removed 4 bases at V and 8 bases at J, with 9 bases between. This CDR3 is 12 amino acids long. In DNA form, the CDR3 reads TGTGCCAGTAGTAAGCGTGAGGATGAGCAGTTCTTC. It translates to CASSKREDEQFF.

CDR3 nucleotides: TGTGCCAGCAGTTCCTACGGGAGGGCTGGGGCCAACGTCCTGACTTTC. Amino acids: CASSSYGRAGANVLTF. The V and J genes are TRBV28 and TRBJ2-6; the match to TRBD2 covers 8 bases. From germline, CDR1 is MDHEN and CDR2 SYDVKM. After removal of 4 bases from V and 2 bases from J, the junction contained 4 bases not matched to a gene. CDR3 length equals 16 residues.

CDR3 DNA sequence: TGTGCCAGTTTCAACAACCCAGGGTTTACGACTGAAGCTTTCTTT. Translated: CASFNNPGFTTEAFF. This chain links TRBV19 with TRBJ1-1; tentative D call: TRBD1 (5 bases). V lost 8 bases and J 5 bases, leaving 21 bases between the germline ends. Per the germline V gene, CDR1 is LNHDA and CDR2 is SQIVND (reference sequence). The CDR3 consists of 15 residues.

The DNA for the CDR3 is TGTGCCAGTAGTCCTCGTACTAGCGGCTCGGCAGATACGCAGTATTTT. Protein: CASSPRTSGSADTQYF. V is TRBV19 and J is TRBJ2-3; 8 nucleotides match TRBD2. J lost 4 bases, V lost 5 bases, and 11 bases had no gene match. This CDR3 has 16 residues. Germline V lookup: CDR1 LNHDA, CDR2 SQIVND (reference sequence).

The genes are TRBV7-2 and TRBJ2-1, with D unresolved. The CDR3 spans 15 residues. V was shortened by 5 bases and J by 7 bases, with 18 bases between the two germline ends. CDR1 SGHTA and CDR2 FQGNSA come from the germline V gene. CDR3 amino acids: CASSTTRPLRNEQFF. CDR3 DNA: TGTGCCAGCAGCACGACGCGCCCGTTGAGAAATGAGCAGTTCTTC.

V and J are TRBV29-1 and TRBJ1-1, with 8 bases identical to TRBD1. Per germline, CDR1 SQVTM and CDR2 ANQGSEA. The trim removed 4 bases at V and 4 bases at J, leaving 8 bases unmatched. This CDR3 has 14 amino acids. CDR3 region: CSVGPTGAGTEAFF. The CDR3 DNA reads TGCAGCGTTGGACCGACAGGGGCGGGCACTGAAGCTTTCTTT.

This clone was counted only a few times. The chain employs TRBV9 and TRBJ2-2, with D possibly TRBD2 on 6 matching bases. CDR3 length: 15 residues. V was pared by 4 bases and J by 6 bases, with 16 bases between. Germline values: CDR1 SGDLS, CDR2 YYNGEE. The CDR3 loop reads CASSSGTHSAGELFF. The CDR3 DNA sequence: TGTGCCAGCAGCTCCGGGACTCACAGTGCCGGGGAGCTGTTTTTT.

J is TRBJ2-1 and V is TRBV3-1 (or the pseudogene TRBV3-2), with TRBD2 matching over 8 bases. V lost 1 base, J lost 9 bases, and 8 bases stayed unmatched. CDR1 LGHDT and CDR2 YNNKEL come from the germline V gene (reference sequence). This CDR3 has 15 amino acids. CDR3 nucleotide sequence: TGTGCCAGCAGCCAAGGGTACGGGGGGGCAGGTGAGCAGTTCTTC. This codes for CASSQGYGGAGEQFF.

This clone was observed once. The chain joins TRBV18 to TRBJ1-4; 9 bases line up with TRBD1. The ends lost 3 bases at V and 3 bases at J; junction bases unmatched: 2. From germline, CDR1 is KGHSH and CDR2 LQKENI. The CDR3 loop spans 15 amino acids. For the CDR3, the DNA is TGTGCCAGCTCACCCACAGGGGGCTCTAATGAAAAACTGTTTTTT. As protein: CASSPTGGSNEKLFF.

The chain uses TRBV19 and TRBJ2-5; TRBD1 aligns across 7 bases. The V gene's germline CDR1 is LNHDA and CDR2 SQIVND (reference sequence). CDR3 length: 15 amino acids. Germline trimming cut 5 bases from V and 4 bases from J; bases unmatched to any gene: 10. The CDR3 loop is CASSQTLTGRETQYF. CDR3 coding DNA: TGTGCCAGTAGTCAGACTCTGACAGGGAGAGAGACCCAGTACTTC.

The chain couples TRBV2 to TRBJ1-3; no clear D. Looked up from germline, CDR1 is SNHLY and CDR2 is FYNNEI. CDR3 size: 14 residues. V was pared by 6 bases and J by 0 bases, with 9 bases between. In DNA form, the CDR3 reads TGTGCCAGCAGGCCCCAGCTCTCTGGAAACACCATATATTTT. This sequence encodes CASRPQLSGNTIYF. Full variable domain (missing parts from reference TRBV2 and TRBJ1-3): EPEVTQTPSHQVTQMGQEVILRCVPISNHLYFYWYRQILGQKVEFLVSFYNNEISEKSEIFDDQFSVERPDGSNFTLKIRSTKLEDSAMYFCASRPQLSGNTIYFGEGSWLTVV.

CDR3 nucleotide sequence: TGTGCCAGCAGAGTGCGGTCGGCGGGGGGTACCTACGAGCAGTACTTC. Translated, it gives CASRVRSAGGTYEQYF. The chain employs TRBV5-8 and TRBJ2-7; 8 nucleotides match TRBD2. The CDR3 loop spans 16 amino acids. The J segment lost 2 bases and the V segment lost 5 bases, leaving 12 bases of the junction unmatched. CDR1 is SGHTS, CDR2 YDEGEE, per germline.

The chain uses TRBV4-1 and TRBJ1-5; tentative D call: TRBD1 (6 bases). Trimming took off 4 bases at V and 4 bases at J, with 14 bases between the two ends. This CDR3 spans 15 amino acids. The germline CDR1 and CDR2 sequences are MGHRA and YSYEKL. The CDR3 DNA reads TGCGCCAGCAGCCCCCGAATCCAGGGGAATCAGCCCCAGCATTTT. The encoded protein is CASSPRIQGNQPQHF.

V usage is TRBV18 and J usage is TRBJ1-2; maybe TRBD1 (6 bases). Germline loops: CDR1 KGHSH, CDR2 LQKENI. This CDR3 contains 19 residues. Trimming took off 2 bases at V and 1 base at J, with 23 bases between the two ends. The CDR3 region has the DNA TGTGCCAGCTCACCAAAGGGTACGCCGCTGGACAGCCATAACTATGGCTACACCTTC. It codes for CASSPKGTPLDSHNYGYTF. The full variable domain, rest sourced from reference TRBV18 and TRBJ1-2, is NAGVMQNPRHLVRRRGQEARLRCSPMKGHSHVYWYRQLPEEGLKFMVYLQKENIIDESGMPKERFSAEFPKEGPSILRIQQVVRGDSAAYFCASSPKGTPLDSHNYGYTFGSGTRLTVV.

The CDR3 reads CASSNHQGGTYEQYF. The CDR3 region has the DNA TGTGCCAGCAGCAACCATCAGGGGGGGACCTACGAGCAGTACTTC. The chain links TRBV28 to TRBJ2-7; D is tentatively TRBD1 or TRBD2 (7 bases each). CDR3 size: 15 residues. With 6 bases removed from V and 2 bases from J, the gap between germline ends came to 17 bases. Germline CDR1 MDHEN, CDR2 SYDVKM.

The rearrangement links TRBV6-2 or TRBV6-3 to TRBJ2-5, with 7 bases identical to TRBD1. V was pared by 5 bases and J by 2 bases, with 8 bases of the junction left unmatched. The CDR3 contains 15 residues. The germline CDR1 and CDR2 sequences are MNHEY and SVGEGT. CDR3 DNA: TGTGCCAGCAGTCCCGGACAGGTCCGGCAAGAGACCCAGTACTTC. Protein product: CASSPGQVRQETQYF.

The chain recombines TRBV11-2 with TRBJ2-3; the match to TRBD1 covers 7 bases. V shed 0 bases, J shed 2 bases, and the junction held 5 bases outside the gene matches. CDR1 is SGHAT, CDR2 FQNNGV, per germline. The CDR3 loop spans 16 amino acids. The CDR3 sequence is CASSLEGQLLTDTQYF. The CDR3 DNA follows: TGTGCCAGCAGCTTAGAGGGACAGTTACTCACAGATACGCAGTATTTT.

The chain couples TRBV20-1 to TRBJ1-2; D unresolved. CDR3 length equals 10 residues. V was cut by 6 bases and J by 2 bases, with 4 bases left in between. CDR1 is DFQATT, CDR2 SNEGSKA, per germline (reference sequence). The CDR3 coding sequence is TGCAGTGCGAAAAACTATGGCTACACCTTC. Protein: CSAKNYGYTF.

The chain recombines TRBV11-3 with TRBJ2-5; TRBD1 matches 11 bases. CDR1 is SGHNT and CDR2 is YENEEA in the germline V gene. V was pared by 5 bases and J by 0 bases, with 5 bases of the junction left unmatched. The CDR3 runs to 16 residues. The CDR3, as DNA: TGTGCCAGCAGCCTCGGACAGGGGGCGAACCAAGAGACCCAGTACTTC. It specifies CASSLGQGANQETQYF.

Worth noting for this clone: The junction departs from the called germline gene at one end, perhaps through a read error. This chain links TRBV7-7 with TRBJ1-6; 8 bases match TRBD1. CDR3 length equals 18 residues. Germline assignment: CDR1 SSHAT and CDR2 FNYEAQ (reference sequence). The CDR3, as DNA: TGTGCTAGCAGCGCCGGGGTGACAGGGGCCTCAAATAATTCACCCCTCCACTTT. Translated: CASSAGVTGASNNSPLHF.

The V gene is TRBV28, the J gene TRBJ1-2; possibly TRBD1 for D (5 bases). There are 14 residues in the CDR3. Germline V gives CDR1 MDHEN, CDR2 SYDVKM. Trimming left V 1 base short and J 3 bases short, with 9 bases between. The CDR3 bases are TGTGCCAGCAGTTTATCCGGGGGGGACTATGGCTACACCTTC. Its translation: CASSLSGGDYGYTF.